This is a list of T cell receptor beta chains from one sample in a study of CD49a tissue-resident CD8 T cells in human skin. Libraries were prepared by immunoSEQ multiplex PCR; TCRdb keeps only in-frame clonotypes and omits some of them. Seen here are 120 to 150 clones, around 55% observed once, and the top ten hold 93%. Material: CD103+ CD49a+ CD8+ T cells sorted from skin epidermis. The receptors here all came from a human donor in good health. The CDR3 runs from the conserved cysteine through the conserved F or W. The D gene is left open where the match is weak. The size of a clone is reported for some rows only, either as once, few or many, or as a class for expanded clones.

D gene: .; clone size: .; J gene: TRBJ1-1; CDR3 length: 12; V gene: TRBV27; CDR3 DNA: TGTGCCAGCAGACGGGGGAACACTGAAGCTTTCTTT; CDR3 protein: CASRRGNTEAFF
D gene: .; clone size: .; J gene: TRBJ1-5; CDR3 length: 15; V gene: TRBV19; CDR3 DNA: TGTGCCTCGAGCTGGAGTCAGGGTAGCAATCAGCCCCAGCATTTT; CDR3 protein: CASSWSQGSNQPQHF
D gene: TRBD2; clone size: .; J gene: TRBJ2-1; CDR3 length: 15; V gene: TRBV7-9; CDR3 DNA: TGTGCCAGCAGCTTAGCGACTAGCGGGCTACCCGAGCAGTTCTTC; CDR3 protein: CASSLATSGLPEQFF
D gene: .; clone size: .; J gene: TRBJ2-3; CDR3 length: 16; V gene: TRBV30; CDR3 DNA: TGTGCCTGGAGTGAGGACAGCGGAGCTAGCACAGATACGCAGTATTTT; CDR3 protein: CAWSEDSGASTDTQYF
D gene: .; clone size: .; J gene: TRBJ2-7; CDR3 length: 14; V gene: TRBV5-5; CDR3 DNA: TGTGCCAGCAGCTTGGGCGGGGGCCGGAACGAGCAGTACTTC; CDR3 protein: CASSLGGGRNEQYF
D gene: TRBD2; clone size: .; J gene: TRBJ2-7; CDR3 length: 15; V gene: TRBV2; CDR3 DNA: TGTGCCAGCACCCTTACTAGCGGGCTCTCCTACGAGCAGTACTTC; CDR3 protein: CASTLTSGLSYEQYF
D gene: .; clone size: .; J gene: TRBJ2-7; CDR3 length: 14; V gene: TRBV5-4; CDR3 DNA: TGTGCCAGCAGCTTGGCCATCAGAAACTACGAGCAGTACTTC; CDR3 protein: CASSLAIRNYEQYF
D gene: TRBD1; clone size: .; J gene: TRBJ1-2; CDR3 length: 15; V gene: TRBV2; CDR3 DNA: TGTGCCAGCGCACTGGGACAGGGGGCGGGCTATGGCTACACCTTC; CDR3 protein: CASALGQGAGYGYTF
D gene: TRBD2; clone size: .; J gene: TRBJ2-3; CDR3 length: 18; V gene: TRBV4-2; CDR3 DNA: TGTGCCAGCAGCCAAGAGCACCGCGGGAGTGGGGGGACAGATACGCAGTATTTT; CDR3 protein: CASSQEHRGSGGTDTQYF
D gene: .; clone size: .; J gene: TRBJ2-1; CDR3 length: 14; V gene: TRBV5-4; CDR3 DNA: TGTGCCAGCAGCTGGGTGGGCAACGACAATGAGCAGTTCTTC; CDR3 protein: CASSWVGNDNEQFF
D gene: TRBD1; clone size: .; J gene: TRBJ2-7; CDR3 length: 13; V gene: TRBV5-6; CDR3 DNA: TGTGCCAGCAGCTTTACAGGGGGCGGTGAGCAGTACTTC; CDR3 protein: CASSFTGGGEQYF
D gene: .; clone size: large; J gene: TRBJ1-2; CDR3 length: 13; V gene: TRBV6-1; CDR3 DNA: TGTGCCAGCAGTGAAGGGTGGAGGGGTGGCTACACCTTC; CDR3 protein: CASSEGWRGGYTF
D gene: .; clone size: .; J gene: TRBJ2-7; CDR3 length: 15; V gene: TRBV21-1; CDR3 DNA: TGTGCCAGCACCCTTACTAGCGGGCTCTCCTACGAGCAGTACTTC; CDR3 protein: CASTLTSGLSYEQYF
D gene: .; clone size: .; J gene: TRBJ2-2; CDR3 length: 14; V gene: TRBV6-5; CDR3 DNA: TGTGCCAGCAGTTACTCAACCCGGAGGGGGGGAGCTGTTTTT; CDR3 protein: CASSYSTRRGGAVF
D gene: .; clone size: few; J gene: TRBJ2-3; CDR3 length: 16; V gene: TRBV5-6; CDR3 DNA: TGTGCCAGCAGCGGGGGGTTGGCGGAGCCCACAGATACGCAGTATTTT; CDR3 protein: CASSGGLAEPTDTQYF
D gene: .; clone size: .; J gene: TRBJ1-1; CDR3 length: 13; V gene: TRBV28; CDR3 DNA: TGTGCCAGCAGACCGGGAAGTTTCACTGAAGCTTTCTTT; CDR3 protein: CASRPGSFTEAFF
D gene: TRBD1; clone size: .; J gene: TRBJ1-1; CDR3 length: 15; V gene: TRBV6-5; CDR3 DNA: TGTGCCAGCACCCGGGACAGGGAAGGCGGCACTGAAGCTTTCTTT; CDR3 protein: CASTRDREGGTEAFF
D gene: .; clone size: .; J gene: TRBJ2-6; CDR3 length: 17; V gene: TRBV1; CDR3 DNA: TGCACCAGCAGGGAGAGATGTGCACAAAGTCGGGCCAACGTCCTGACTTTC; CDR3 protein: CTSRERCAQSRANVLTF
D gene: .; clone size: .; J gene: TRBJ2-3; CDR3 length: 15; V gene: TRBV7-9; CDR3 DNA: TGTGCCAGCAGTCCGTGGCGGGGAAGCACAGATACGCAGTATTTT; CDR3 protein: CASSPWRGSTDTQYF
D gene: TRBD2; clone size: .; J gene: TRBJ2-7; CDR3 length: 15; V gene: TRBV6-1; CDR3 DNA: TGTGCCAGCACCCTTACTAGCGGGCTCTCCTACGAGCAGTACTTC; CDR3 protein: CASTLTSGLSYEQYF
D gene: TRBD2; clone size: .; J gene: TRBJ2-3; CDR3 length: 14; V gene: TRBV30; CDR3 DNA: TGTGCCTGGAGTCCCAGCGGGGTCACAGATACGCAGTATTTT; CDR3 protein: CAWSPSGVTDTQYF
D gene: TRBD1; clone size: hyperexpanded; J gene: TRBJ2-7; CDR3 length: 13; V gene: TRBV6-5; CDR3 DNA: TGTGCTACAGGGACAGGGCCCTCCTACGAGCAGTACTTC; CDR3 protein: CATGTGPSYEQYF
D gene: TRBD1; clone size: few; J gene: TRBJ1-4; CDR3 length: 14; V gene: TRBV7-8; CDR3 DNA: TGTGCCAGCAGCTTCCTGACAGGGACAGAAAAACTGTTTTTT; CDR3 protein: CASSFLTGTEKLFF
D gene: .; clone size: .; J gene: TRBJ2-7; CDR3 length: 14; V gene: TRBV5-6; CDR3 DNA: TGTGCCAGCAGCTTGGGTTCAGGAGGATACGAGCAGTACTTC; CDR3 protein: CASSLGSGGYEQYF
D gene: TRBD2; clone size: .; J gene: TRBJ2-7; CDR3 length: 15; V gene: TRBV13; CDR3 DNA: TGTGCCAGCACCCTTACTAGCGGGCTCTCCTACGAGCAGTACTTC; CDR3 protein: CASTLTSGLSYEQYF
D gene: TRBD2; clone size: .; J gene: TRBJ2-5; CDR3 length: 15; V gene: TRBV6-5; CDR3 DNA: TGTGCCAGCAGTCCCGCTAGCGGGAGGCAAGAGACCCAGTACTTC; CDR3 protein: CASSPASGRQETQYF
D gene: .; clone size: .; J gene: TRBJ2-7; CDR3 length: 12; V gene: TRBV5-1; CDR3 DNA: TGCGCCAGCAGCCGTGACACTTACGAGCAGTACTTC; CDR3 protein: CASSRDTYEQYF
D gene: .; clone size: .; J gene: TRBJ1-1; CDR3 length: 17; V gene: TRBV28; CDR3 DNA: TGTGCCAGCAGTTTAATATTTGGACCGGGGATGTGGACTGAAGCTTTCTTT; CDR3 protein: CASSLIFGPGMWTEAFF
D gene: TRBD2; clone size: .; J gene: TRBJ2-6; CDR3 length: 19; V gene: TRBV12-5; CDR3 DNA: TGTGCTAGTGGTACGACTAGCTCCTCAGGGTTCTCTGGGGCCAACGTCCTGACTTTC; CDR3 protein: CASGTTSSSGFSGANVLTF
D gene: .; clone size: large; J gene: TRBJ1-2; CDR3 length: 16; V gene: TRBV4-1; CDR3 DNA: TGCGCCAGCAGCCAAGAGTTGCCCGCAGGGTGGGCTGGCTACACCTTC; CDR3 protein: CASSQELPAGWAGYTF
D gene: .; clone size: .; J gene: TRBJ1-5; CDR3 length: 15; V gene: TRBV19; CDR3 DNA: TGTGCCAGTAGATATAGCTACGGTAGCAATCAGCCCCAGCATTTT; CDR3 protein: CASRYSYGSNQPQHF
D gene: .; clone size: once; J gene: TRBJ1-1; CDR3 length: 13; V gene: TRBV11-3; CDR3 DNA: TGTTCCAGCAGCTTAGGAGGAAACACTGAAGCTTTCTTT; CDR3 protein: CSSSLGGNTEAFF
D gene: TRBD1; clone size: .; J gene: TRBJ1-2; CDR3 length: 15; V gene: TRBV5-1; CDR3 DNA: TGCGCCAGCAGCTCGACCGGGACAGGGGTTTTTGGCTACACCTTC; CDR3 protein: CASSSTGTGVFGYTF
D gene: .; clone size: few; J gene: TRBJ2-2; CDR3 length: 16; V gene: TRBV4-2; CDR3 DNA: TGTGCCAGCAGCCAAGAGCTACCTACTAACACCGGGGAGCTGTTTTTT; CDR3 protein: CASSQELPTNTGELFF
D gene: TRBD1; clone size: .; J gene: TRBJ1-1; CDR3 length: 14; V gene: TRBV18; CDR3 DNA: TGTGCCAGCTCACCACGACAGGGGGTTATTGAAGCTTTCTTT; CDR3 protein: CASSPRQGVIEAFF
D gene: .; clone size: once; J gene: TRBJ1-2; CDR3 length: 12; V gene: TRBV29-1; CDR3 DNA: TGCAGCGTTGGCGGGACTAACTATGGCTACACCTTC; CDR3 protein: CSVGGTNYGYTF
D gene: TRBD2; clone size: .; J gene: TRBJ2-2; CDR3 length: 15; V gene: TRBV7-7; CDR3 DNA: TGTGCCAGCAGCTTAGCGGGAGGGCGAACCGGGGAGCTGTTTTTT; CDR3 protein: CASSLAGGRTGELFF
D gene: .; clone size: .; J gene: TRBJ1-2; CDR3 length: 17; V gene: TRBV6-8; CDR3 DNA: TGTGCCAGCAGTTTTAGGAGATGCTCTAGAAAGACCTATGGCTACACCTTC; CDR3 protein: CASSFRRCSRKTYGYTF
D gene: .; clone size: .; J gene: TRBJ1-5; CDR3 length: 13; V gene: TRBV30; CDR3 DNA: TGTGCCTGGAGTGTACGCGGGGATCAGCCCCAGCATTTT; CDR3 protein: CAWSVRGDQPQHF
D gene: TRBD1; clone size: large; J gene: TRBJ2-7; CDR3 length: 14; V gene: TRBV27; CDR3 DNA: TGTGCCAGCAGTTTAGGGGACAGGGGTGGCGAGCAGTACTTC; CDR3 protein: CASSLGDRGGEQYF
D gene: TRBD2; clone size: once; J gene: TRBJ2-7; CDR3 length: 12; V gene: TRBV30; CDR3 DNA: TGTGCCTGGAGAGCGGGAACCTACGAGCAGTACTTC; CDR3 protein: CAWRAGTYEQYF
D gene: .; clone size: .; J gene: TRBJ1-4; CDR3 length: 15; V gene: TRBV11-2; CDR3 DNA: TGTGCCAGCAGCTTTTTGGGGGGAACTAATGAAAAACTGTTTTTT; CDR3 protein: CASSFLGGTNEKLFF
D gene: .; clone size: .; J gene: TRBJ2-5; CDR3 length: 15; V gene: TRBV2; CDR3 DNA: TGTGCCAGCAGTCCGGACACGGGTGGAGAAGAGACCCAGTACTTC; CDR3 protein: CASSPDTGGEETQYF
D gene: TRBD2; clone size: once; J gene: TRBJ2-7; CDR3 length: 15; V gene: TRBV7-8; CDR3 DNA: TGTGCCAGCACCCTTACTAGCGGGCTCTCCTACGAGCAGTACTTC; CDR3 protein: CASTLTSGLSYEQYF
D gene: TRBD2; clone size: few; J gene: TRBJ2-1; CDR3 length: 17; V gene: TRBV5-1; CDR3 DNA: TGCGCCAGCAGCCCGGGACTAGCGGGCCCCCGGGCGAATGAGCAGTTCTTC; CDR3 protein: CASSPGLAGPRANEQFF
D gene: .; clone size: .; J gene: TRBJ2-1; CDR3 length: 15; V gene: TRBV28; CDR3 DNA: TGTGCCAGCAGTTTTCGGTTCGGCTCCTACAATGAGCAGTTCTTC; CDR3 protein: CASSFRFGSYNEQFF
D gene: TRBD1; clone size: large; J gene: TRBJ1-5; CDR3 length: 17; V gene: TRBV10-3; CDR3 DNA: TGTGCCATCAGTGGCGGGGGACAGGGATTTAGCAATCAGCCCCAGCATTTT; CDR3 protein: CAISGGGQGFSNQPQHF
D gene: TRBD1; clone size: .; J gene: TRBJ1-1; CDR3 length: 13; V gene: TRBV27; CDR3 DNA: TGTGCCAGCAGTTTATCTCGGACAGGGGAAGCTTTCTTT; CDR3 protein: CASSLSRTGEAFF
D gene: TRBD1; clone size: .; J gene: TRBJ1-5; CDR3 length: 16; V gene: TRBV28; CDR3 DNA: TGTGCCAGCAAGCACTCTCGACAGGGACGCAATCAGCCCCAGCATTTT; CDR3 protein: CASKHSRQGRNQPQHF
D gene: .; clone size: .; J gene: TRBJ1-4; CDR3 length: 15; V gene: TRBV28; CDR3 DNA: TGTGCCAGCAGTCCGACGGGGTTCTTGGATGAAAAACTGTTTTTT; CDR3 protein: CASSPTGFLDEKLFF
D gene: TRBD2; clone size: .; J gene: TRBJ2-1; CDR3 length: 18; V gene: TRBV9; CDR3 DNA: TGTGCCAGCAGCCCGCCGGGGGGTGCGGGAGGGCCACACAATGAGCAGTTCTTC; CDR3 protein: CASSPPGGAGGPHNEQFF
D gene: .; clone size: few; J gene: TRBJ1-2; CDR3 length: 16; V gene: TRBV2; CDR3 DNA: TGTGCCAGCAGTGAACTCTCCGGGGGGTCCTTCTATGGCTACACCTTC; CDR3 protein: CASSELSGGSFYGYTF
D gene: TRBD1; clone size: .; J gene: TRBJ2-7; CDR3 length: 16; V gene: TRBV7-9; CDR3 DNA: TGTGCCAGCAGCTTAGGGGACAGGGGGCCGATGGGCGAGCAGTACTTC; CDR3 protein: CASSLGDRGPMGEQYF